The present entry profiles one T cell receptor beta chain with its context. Its antigen remains unidentified. This record belongs to a study of T cell responses to AZD1222 COVID-19 vaccine. Assay: immunoSEQ multiplex PCR; the TCRdb copy retains only in-frame clones and omits some. The repertoire holds 150,000 or so clones, with 90% to 95% as singletons. This CDR3 is 13 amino acids long. Trimming shortened V by 6 bases and J by 4 bases, and 12 bases separated the two germline ends. Study-wide results and limits: Most donors were white British, females outnumbered males, and clonal diversity was possibly underestimated. The reported proportion of spike-specific TCRs targeting unmutated variant regions was nearly half. None of the repertoires were sampled until the peak T cell response had passed.

The sequenced sample was peripheral blood, obtained on day 0 of AZD1222 vaccination. The TCR was taken from an adult in good health. This rearrangement joins TRBV12-3 or TRBV12-4 to TRBJ1-2; no clear D. The CDR3 DNA reads TGTGCCAGCAGACGAGGAGGGAGCTATGGCTACACCTTC. Its protein is CASRRGGSYGYTF.